These 27 T cell receptor beta chains came from one sample sequenced in a study of beta chain features in type 1 diabetes. Whole-study findings and limits: In every one of the four CD4+ subsets, TCRB CDR3s were moderately but significantly shorter in Type 1 diabetes patients.

Their target antigens are unknown. Reverse transcribing all isolated RNA meant expressed TCRB transcripts were sequenced. Using immunoSEQ multiplex PCR, the repertoire was profiled, and TCRdb retains in-frame clones only, with some absent. The sample carries some 120,000 clones, 15% to 20% recorded once. The sample comprised central memory CD4+ T cells from blood. The receptors here all came from a man aged 18 to 30 with type 1 diabetes.

The CDR3: CSADTDTQYF. CDR3 coding DNA: TGCAGCGCTGACACAGATACGCAGTATTTT. The V call is TRBV29-1, the J call TRBJ2-3; D not certain. V lost 7 bases, J lost 2 bases, and 4 bases lay in between. Germline CDR1 and CDR2: SQVTM and ANQGSEA. The CDR3 is 10 residues long.

The rearrangement uses TRBV4-1 and TRBJ2-3, with D possibly TRBD2 on 5 matching bases. V lost 2 bases, J lost 6 bases, and 18 bases lay in between. The CDR3 has 16 residues. Germline V CDR1 and CDR2: MGHRA, YSYEKL. The CDR3 coding sequence is TGCGCCAGCAGCCAAAGTTCTCGGGGATTTAGTGATACGCAGTATTTT. It specifies CASSQSSRGFSDTQYF.

This rearrangement joins TRBV7-6 to TRBJ1-4; D uncertain. The CDR3 is made up of 15 amino acids. Germline CDR1 and CDR2: SGHVS and FNYEAQ. Trimming left V 0 bases short and J 8 bases short, with 13 bases between. CDR3 nucleotide sequence: TGTGCCAGCAGCTTAGCGCCATCCAAGGGCGAAAAACTGTTTTTT. Its protein product is CASSLAPSKGEKLFF.

This clone was counted many times. This chain joins TRBV5-1 and TRBJ2-5, with TRBD2 identical over 15 bases. The trim removed 4 bases at V and 5 bases at J, leaving 6 bases unmatched. CDR1 and CDR2 from the germline V gene are SGHRS and YFSETQ. CDR3 length equals 16 residues. DNA of the CDR3: TGCGCCAGCAGCATCGCCGGGACTAGCGGGAGGGAGACCCAGTACTTC. Translation: CASSIAGTSGRETQYF.

In this sample, this clone turned up a few times. The chain recombines TRBV6-5 with TRBJ2-3; 8 bases are a match to TRBD2. The CDR3 is 15 amino acids. Germline loops: CDR1 MNHEY, CDR2 SVGAGI. V shed 5 bases, J shed 0 bases, and the junction held 4 bases outside the gene matches. Here the CDR3 reads CASSTGGTSTDTQYF. As DNA, the CDR3 is TGTGCCAGCAGTACGGGGGGGACTAGCACAGATACGCAGTATTTT.

The chain employs TRBV5-6 and TRBJ2-7; 8 bases agree with TRBD2. V trimming: 6 bases; J trimming: 2 bases; junction bases outside the gene matches: 7. The CDR3 has 14 amino acids. From germline, CDR1 is SGHDT and CDR2 YYEEEE. CDR3 region: CASTLLSGAYEQYF. In nucleotides, the CDR3 is TGTGCCAGCACCCTTCTTAGCGGGGCCTACGAGCAGTACTTC.

This clone was seen a handful of times. V gene TRBV13 combines with J gene TRBJ2-7; 8 nucleotides match TRBD2. The CDR3 loop spans 15 amino acids. In germline, CDR1 is PRHDT, CDR2 FYEKMQ (reference sequence). V was pared by 5 bases and J by 0 bases, with 6 bases of the junction left unmatched. CDR3 bases: TGTGCCAGCAGCGACTCTCGGGGGGGCTCCTACGAGCAGTACTTC. Translation: CASSDSRGGSYEQYF.

The V call is TRBV30, the J call TRBJ1-4; D not resolved. The CDR3 runs to 14 residues. Germline CDR1 reads GTSNPN; CDR2 reads SVGIG (reference sequence). V was clipped by 2 bases and J by 7 bases, with 14 bases between them. CDR3 region: CAWSPVGGIEKLFF. The CDR3 DNA reads as TGTGCCTGGAGTCCGGTGGGCGGAATTGAAAAACTGTTTTTT.

This clone was detected only a few times. The chain employs TRBV29-1 and TRBJ1-2, with D uncertain. Germline CDR1 SQVTM, CDR2 ANQGSEA. V lost 8 bases, J lost 4 bases, and 14 bases lay in between. The CDR3 length is 12 residues. CDR3 sequence reads: CSFMRGGYGYTF. Here the CDR3 DNA reads TGCAGCTTTATGCGGGGTGGCTATGGCTACACCTTC.

This sequence joins TRBV6-6 and TRBJ2-5; TRBD1 matches at 7 bases. The CDR3 is made up of 14 amino acids. Unmatched junction bases numbered 4, after V lost 2 bases and J lost 4 bases. CDR1 and CDR2 from the germline V gene are MNHNY and SVGAGI (reference sequence). DNA of the CDR3: TGTGCCAGCAGTTACGTGTCAGGGGGAGAGACCCAGTACTTC. Protein: CASSYVSGGETQYF.

This clone was counted between two and nine times. This chain links TRBV5-1 with TRBJ2-1, with TRBD2 matching 7 bases. The J segment lost 5 bases and the V segment lost 4 bases, leaving 12 bases of the junction unmatched. The CDR3 consists of 16 residues. From germline, CDR1 is SGHRS and CDR2 YFSETQ. The CDR3 DNA follows: TGCGCCAGCAGCGGTGCGGGGCTAGCGGTGAACAATGAGCAGTTCTTC. Translated: CASSGAGLAVNNEQFF. The variable domain in full, with the rest retrieved from reference TRBV5-1 and TRBJ2-1, is KAGVTQTPRYLIKTRGQQVTLSCSPISGHRSVSWYQQTPGQGLQFLFEYFSETQRNKGNFPGRFSGRQFSNSRSEMNVSTLELGDSALYLCASSGAGLAVNNEQFFGPGTRLTVL.

This clone has just a few counts. V usage is TRBV30 and J usage is TRBJ2-7; possible D gene TRBD2, 5 bases. The CDR3 has 17 residues. In germline, CDR1 is GTSNPN, CDR2 SVGIG (reference sequence). The ends were cut back, 4 bases at V and 1 base at J, with 23 bases in the middle. The CDR3 reads CAWTRARVGIRSYEQYF. CDR3 sequence (DNA): TGTGCCTGGACCCGAGCGAGGGTAGGAATTCGGTCCTACGAGCAGTACTTC.

This chain connects TRBV4-3 to TRBJ2-5; the D gene is possibly TRBD2 (6 bases). Between the trimmed V and J ends, which lost 0 bases and 5 bases, there was a span of 16 bases. The germline CDR1 and CDR2 sequences are LGHNA and YSLEER. The CDR3 contains 16 residues. The CDR3 here is CASSQDTPGGGETQYF. In DNA form, the CDR3 reads TGCGCCAGCAGCCAAGATACACCCGGGGGTGGGGAGACCCAGTACTTC.

Only a few counts were recorded for this clone. This chain joins TRBV5-4 and TRBJ2-5; D possibly uses TRBD1 or TRBD2 (6 bases each). The CDR3 sequence is 15 residues long. V was trimmed by 1 base and J by 5 bases, leaving 15 bases between them. Germline V gene sequence: CDR1 SGHNT, CDR2 YYREEE (reference sequence). The CDR3, as DNA: TGTGCCAGCAGCTTGTTATCCGGGGGCGAGGAGACCCAGTACTTC. It is translated as CASSLLSGGEETQYF.

This clone was recorded many times. The chain recombines TRBV27 with TRBJ2-4, with D hard to call. The CDR3 length is 11 residues. The V and J ends lost 4 bases and 2 bases respectively, with 0 bases between them. Germline V gene sequence: CDR1 MNHEY, CDR2 SMNVEV (reference sequence). The CDR3 is CASSSKNIQYF. The CDR3 DNA reads as TGTGCCAGCAGTTCCAAAAACATTCAGTACTTC.

A note on this clone: The final CDR3 position lacks the conserved phenylalanine or tryptophan, pointing to a likely read error. The DNA is omitted, as the CDR3 cannot be located on it reliably, and the CDR3 follows TCRdb's listing. The chain joins TRBV9 to TRBJ1-4. From germline, CDR1 is SGDLS and CDR2 YYNGEE. The length of the CDR3 is 8 amino acids, counting both ends. CDR3: CASNHGLG.

J is TRBJ2-5 and V is TRBV7-9; the match to TRBD1 covers 8 bases. The length of the CDR3 is 14 residues. Unmatched junction bases numbered 7, after V lost 5 bases and J lost 5 bases. CDR1 is SEHNR and CDR2 is FQNEAQ in the germline V gene (reference sequence). CDR3 bases: TGTGCCAGCAGCCTGGACAGGGCGGGTGAGACCCAGTACTTC. It specifies CASSLDRAGETQYF.

In its sample, this clone was seen a few times. V usage is TRBV29-1 and J usage is TRBJ1-4; possibly TRBD1 for D (5 bases). Germline loops: CDR1 SQVTM, CDR2 ANQGSEA. Trimming pared 7 bases from V and 0 bases from J, leaving 9 bases between. The length of the CDR3 is 13 residues. CDR3 in amino acids: CSAGGATNEKLFF. The DNA for the CDR3 is TGCAGCGCCGGGGGAGCAACTAATGAAAAACTGTTTTTT.

The chain employs TRBV7-6 and TRBJ2-3; D is uncertain. The CDR3 extends over 14 amino acids. Per the germline V gene, CDR1 is SGHVS and CDR2 is FNYEAQ. The V and J ends lost 4 bases and 4 bases respectively, with 12 bases between them. Written as DNA, the CDR3 is TGTGCCAGCAGCTCCGCTTGGGCCCCAGATACGCAGTATTTT. It is translated as CASSSAWAPDTQYF.

J is TRBJ2-7 and V is TRBV7-8; either TRBD1 or TRBD2 may fit D (5 bases each). The V and J ends lost 4 bases and 3 bases respectively, with 16 bases between them. This CDR3 has 15 amino acids. The germline gives CDR1 SGHVS, CDR2 FQNEAQ. In DNA, the CDR3 is TGTGCCAGCAGCTCAATGGGGTGGGGGAACTACGAGCAGTACTTC. This codes for CASSSMGWGNYEQYF.

The chain is built from TRBV9 and TRBJ2-7, with D perhaps matching TRBD2 (5 bases). Trimming pared 4 bases from V and 0 bases from J, leaving 14 bases between. The CDR3 loop spans 15 amino acids. Germline CDR1 SGDLS, CDR2 YYNGEE. CDR3 DNA sequence: TGTGCCAGCAGCCAATACAGTGGGAGCTCCTACGAGCAGTACTTC. Protein: CASSQYSGSSYEQYF.

The chain uses TRBV30 and TRBJ2-3, with 7 nucleotides matching TRBD1. The CDR3 totals 15 residues. After removal of 3 bases from V and 0 bases from J, the junction contained 6 bases not matched to a gene. Looked up from germline, CDR1 is GTSNPN and CDR2 is SVGIG (reference sequence). For the CDR3, the DNA is TGTGCCTGGAGGGACCCAGGGGGTAGCACAGATACGCAGTATTTT. Translated: CAWRDPGGSTDTQYF.

CDR3 in DNA: TGTGCCAGCAGCGAATGGACTAGCGGGTATGGCACAGATACGCAGTATTTT. Protein product: CASSEWTSGYGTDTQYF. The rearrangement uses TRBV27 and TRBJ2-3; 11 nucleotides align to TRBD2. V was clipped by 6 bases and J by 1 base; unmatched bases: 9. The CDR3 length is 17 residues. The V gene's germline CDR1 is MNHEY and CDR2 SMNVEV (reference sequence).

Of note for this clone: The germline gene is not matched at one end of the junction; a read error may be the cause. The chain uses TRBV6-6 and TRBJ2-7, with a tentative D call TRBD1 (6 bases). Germline CDR1 is MNHNY and CDR2 is SVGAGI (reference sequence). This CDR3 has 11 residues. CDR3 loop: CASTQVGTYTF. The CDR3 DNA sequence: TGTGCCAGCACCCAGGTGGGGACATATACGTTC.

This clone was detected only a few times. Other nucleotide sequences in the sample specify the same CDR3. The rearrangement links TRBV30 to TRBJ1-5; D gene ambiguous. Germline lookup yields CDR1 GTSNPN and CDR2 SVGIG (reference sequence). There are 13 residues in the CDR3. Trimming took off 0 bases at V and 2 bases at J, with 5 bases between the two ends. The CDR3 reads CAWSVRGNQPQHF. The CDR3 nucleotides are TGTGCCTGGAGTGTACGGGGCAATCAGCCCCAGCATTTT.

This clone was observed a handful of times. This chain joins TRBV23-1 and TRBJ1-4; no definite D call. TRBV23-1 is an ORF, with its function uncertain. This CDR3 is 16 amino acids long. Trimming cost V 7 bases and J 0 bases, with 15 bases left between them. CDR3 sequence: CASTAPEAPTNEKLFF. Written as DNA, the CDR3 is TGCGCCAGCACTGCGCCCGAAGCCCCAACTAATGAAAAACTGTTTTTT.

CDR3 nucleotides: TGTGCCAGCAGTGAGACAGGGGCTTATAGCAATCAGCCCCAGCATTTT. Amino acids: CASSETGAYSNQPQHF. The chain has TRBV2 and TRBJ1-5, with TRBD1 matching over 8 bases. After removal of 3 bases from V and 0 bases from J, the junction contained 4 bases not matched to a gene. This CDR3 comprises 16 residues. Germline V gene data show CDR1 as SNHLY and CDR2 as FYNNEI.